This T cell receptor (beta chain) was identified in a study of T cells and copy number aberrations in small-cell lung cancer. Study results and caveats: Versus adjacent lung, tumor T-cell richness and clonality were lower; density nonsignificantly. Findings need validation given the study's small sample size.

The protocol was immunoSEQ multiplex PCR, while the TCRdb copy is restricted to in-frame clones and leaves out a portion. The repertoire holds approximately 6,600 clones, with more than 70% as singletons. Adjacent normal lung was taken at least 2 cm from tumor. The length of the CDR3 is 13 residues. V was cut by 6 bases and J by 3 bases, with 11 bases left in between. CDR1 is MNHEY, CDR2 SMNVEV, per germline (reference sequence). This clone has a single count. Its antigen remains unknown. This chain links TRBV27 with TRBJ1-2; D unresolved. The clonotype originates from a woman in her 70s with small cell lung cancer. Some clones in this sample may be carry-over from other donors' samples. Sequencing used normal tissue next to the tumor. CDR3 in DNA: TGTGCCAGCAGCTTCTGGCGAGACTATGGCTACACCTTC. Translating it yields CASSFWRDYGYTF.